The present entry profiles one T cell receptor (beta chain) with its context. Its cognate antigen has yet to be identified. No qualities accompany the bases; no much larger clone lies one base away. The germline V gene gives CDR1 as SGHRS and CDR2 as YFSETQ. Deletion took 0 bases off V and 2 bases off J, with a span of 5 bases between the germline ends. The CDR3 starts with the cysteine, ends with the phenylalanine, and has 13 residues. Only the CDR3 part of the read is kept: 39 bases, read in frame from the first base. The sample originates from a study of shared clonotypes between healthy human individuals (dated by TCRdb to 2018 to 2021). Broadly, across the study: The cohort comprised two women and a few men aged 18 to 49 years. For each donor, three plates each were used for CD4 naive and CD4 memory, two plates were used for CD8 naive, and one plate was used for CD8 memory. To estimate repertoire size and how much clonotypes are shared between individuals, the study performed deep sequencing of blood TCR repertoires from about 5 healthy adults. Libraries were prepared and TCR repertoires were sequenced by different laboratories using diverse techniques, in order to increase sequencing depth and limit assay-specific biases. Leukapheresis yielded between about 0.94 and 10 billion PBMCs per donor.

What the research found in general, with its limitations: Sampling was restricted to blood, and TCR repertoires in tissues likely differ from the TCR repertoires found in blood. Compared with non-shared clonotypes, the clonotypes found in all four sorted-subset donors had higher generation probabilities. The genetic and exposure-history diversity represented was limited by the small number of donors. Even with the large sequencing depth, rarefaction of the sorted-subset datasets indicated that sequencing was incomplete. Larger estimated clonotype richness was generally found for naive subsets than for memory subsets. Pairwise subsampling indicated that sequencing depth was expected to affect the degree of clonotype sharing among donors. Around 5% of naive CD4, 3.5% of naive CD8, approximately 2% of memory CD4, and more than 0.35% of memory CD8 clonotypes were shared across several donors.

TCR CDR3 regions were amplified from genomic DNA by multiplex PCR using the deep immunoSEQ assay. Genomic DNA extracted from each cell subset was distributed evenly over all wells of several immunoSEQ 96-well plates, and each plate served as one replicate. For sorted subsets, each replicate PCR was loaded with roughly 200 ng genomic DNA, equivalent to some 31,000 T cell genomes. The purified libraries were quantified using a Qubit 3.0 fluorometer, sized with a Bioanalyzer 2100, and then quantified again using the KAPA Library Quantification kit. Every immunoSEQ 96-well plate was sequenced on a separate single-read 150-cycle Illumina NextSeq 550 flow cell. The paper's processing steps were these. Because the immunoSEQ output included only junctional sequences and no quality scores, the filtering could not be the same as the filtering used for full-length reads. Sequences were annotated with PyIR, a Python wrapper for IgBLAST v1.9, and V/J genes and CDR3 were assigned using IMGT germline references. Reads were filtered out if the reads had weak V/J assignments (E-value above 1e-6), no CDR3, stop codons, out-of-frame junctions, or ambiguous translated residues. V3J clonotypes were defined as sequences sharing an identical inferred V gene, J gene, and CDR3 amino acid sequence. The percentage overlap between two repertoires was calculated by dividing the number of shared unique clonotypes by the size of the smaller repertoire. Three approaches were used to assess repertoire richness: RTK rarefaction, the Chao1 estimator, and Recon v2.1 estimates of unobserved clonotypes. Generation probabilities for all TCRbeta clonotypes obtained by the gDNA method from a few donors were computed using OLGA. TCRdb took this table from immuneACCESS and kept in-frame rearrangements with V and J called. Such tables lack part of the clones; where checked against another copy, unresolved V genes explain under half of the gap, and the rest is unexplained. Clone size and the V and J calls come from that table; the DNA yielded D and trimming. In this sample the table shows millions of clones, roughly 94% of which occur a single time. Of the sample, under 0.15% falls within the top ten clones.

Donors were healthy HIV-negative adults with no recently reported acute infections or vaccinations. Only Caucasian adults living in Nashville, Tennessee, USA were represented among the donors. CD4+ T cells were enriched through magnetic negative selection, after which naive cells were positively selected on CD45RA and the remaining negative fraction served as the memory subset. Blood was collected by leukapheresis, and PBMCs were isolated by Ficoll-Histopaque density gradient centrifugation and then cryopreserved in liquid nitrogen vapor phase. Purity and quantity of every magnetically sorted T cell population were checked by analytical flow cytometry. Each sorted fraction had its genomic DNA isolated and then quantified by UV absorbance on a Nanodrop 2000c.

The chain is made from TRBV5-1 and TRBJ1-2; a confident D gene designation cannot be given. Material for sequencing was naive CD4+ T cells sorted from blood. The sample's cell subset or site, from its label and the paper: CD45RA+ positively selected. The TCR was taken from a young man in good health. DNA sequence: TGCGCCAGCAGCTTGGTAGAAAACTATGGCTACACCTTC. This translates into CASSLVENYGYTF.